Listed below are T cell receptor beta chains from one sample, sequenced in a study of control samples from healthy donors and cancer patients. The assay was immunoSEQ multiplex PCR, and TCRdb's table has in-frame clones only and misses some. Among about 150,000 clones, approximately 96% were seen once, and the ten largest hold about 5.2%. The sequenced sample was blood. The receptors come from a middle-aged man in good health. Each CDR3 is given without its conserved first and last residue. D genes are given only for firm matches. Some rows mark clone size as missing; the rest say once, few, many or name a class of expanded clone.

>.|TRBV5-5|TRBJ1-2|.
ASGPYYGYT
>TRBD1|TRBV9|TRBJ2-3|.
ASSVAGTGVFADTQY
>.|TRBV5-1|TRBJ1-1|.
ASSLAITGEAF
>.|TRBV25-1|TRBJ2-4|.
ASRGRENIQY
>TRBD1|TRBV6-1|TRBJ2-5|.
ASSEPETGVETQY
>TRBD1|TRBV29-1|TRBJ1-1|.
SVLDPTGSRTEAF
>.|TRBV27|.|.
ASSPRGPSGEQY
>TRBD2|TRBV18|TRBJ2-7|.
ASSSGGSNYEQY
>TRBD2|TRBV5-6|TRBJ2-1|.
ASSERLKRLAEDEQF
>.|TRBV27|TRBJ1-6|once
ASSFGAYSPLH
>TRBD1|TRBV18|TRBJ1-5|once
ASSLNSGTGGAGNQPQH
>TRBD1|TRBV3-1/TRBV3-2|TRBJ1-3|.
ASSQEGGYTIY
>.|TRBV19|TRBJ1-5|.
ASSTRTGNQPQH
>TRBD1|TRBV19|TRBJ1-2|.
ASSIKAGGNYGYT
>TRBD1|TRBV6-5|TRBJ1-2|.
ASNPGQGKVYGYT
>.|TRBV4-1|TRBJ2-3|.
ASSQEGTPFTDTQY
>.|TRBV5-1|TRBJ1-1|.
ASSLMQAGNTEAF
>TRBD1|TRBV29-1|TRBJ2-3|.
SAARQGATDTQY
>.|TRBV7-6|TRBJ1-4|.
ASSPVWGSNEKLF
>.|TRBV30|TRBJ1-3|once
AWSVNKYSFFSGNTIY
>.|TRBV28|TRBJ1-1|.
ASSLLFVGGTAEAF
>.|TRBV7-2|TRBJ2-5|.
ASSLGFRARQETQY
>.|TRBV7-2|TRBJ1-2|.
ASSLLFSGTKNYGYT
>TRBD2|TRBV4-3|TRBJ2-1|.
ASSQVRASGGDAYNEQF
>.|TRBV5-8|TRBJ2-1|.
ASSLMVAANEQF